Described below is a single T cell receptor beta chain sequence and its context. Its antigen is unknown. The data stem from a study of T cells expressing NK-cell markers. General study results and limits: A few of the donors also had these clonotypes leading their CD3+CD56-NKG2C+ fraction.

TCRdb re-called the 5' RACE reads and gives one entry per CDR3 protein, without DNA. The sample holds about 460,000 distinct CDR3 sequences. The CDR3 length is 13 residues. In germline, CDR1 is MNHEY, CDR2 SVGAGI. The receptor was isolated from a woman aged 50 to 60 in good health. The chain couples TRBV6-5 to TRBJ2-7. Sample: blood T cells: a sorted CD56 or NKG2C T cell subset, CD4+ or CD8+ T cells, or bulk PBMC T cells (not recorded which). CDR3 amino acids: CASSSTGAHEQYF.